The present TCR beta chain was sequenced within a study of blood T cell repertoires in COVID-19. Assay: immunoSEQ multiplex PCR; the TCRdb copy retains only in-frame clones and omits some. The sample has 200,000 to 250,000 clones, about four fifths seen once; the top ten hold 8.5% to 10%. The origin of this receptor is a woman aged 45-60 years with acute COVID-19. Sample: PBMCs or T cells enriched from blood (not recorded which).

DNA of the CDR3: TGTGCCAGCAGTTATCAGACAGGCTACGAGCAGTACTTC. Translation: CASSYQTGYEQYF. The genes are TRBV5-5 and TRBJ2-7, with D perhaps matching TRBD1 (6 bases). This CDR3 is 13 amino acids long. The germline gives CDR1 SGHKS, CDR2 YYEKEE (reference sequence). Trimming stripped 5 bases from V and 3 bases from J, with 12 bases between.